This T cell receptor (beta chain) was documented in a study of neurological immune-mediated disorders (dated by TCRdb to about 2019). About the full investigation: Among the 34 multiple sclerosis patients, relapsing-remitting MS was present in some 31 and secondary progressive MS was present in 3. The cohort was made up of 60 to 75 subjects, consisting of around 14 HAM/TSP patients, some 35 multiple sclerosis patients and around 20 healthy controls. The roughly 100 TCR-beta libraries included longitudinal samples, technical triplicates and paired sorted CD4+ and CD8+ T-cell subsets alongside PBMC samples. The study compared peripheral blood TCR-beta repertoires of HTLV-I-associated myelopathy (HAM/TSP) patients, multiple sclerosis patients and healthy controls using UMI-based sequencing. Findings and caveats that apply to the study as a whole: No clinical or MRI features were associated with the MS cluster, and the authors said that larger cohorts are needed. In phylogenetic analysis, the repertoires of 18 of 34 MS patients grouped into a cluster of related CDR3 sequences, which suggests a possible signature at the repertoire level. Across subjects, expanded clones never shared an identical CDR3 amino acid sequence, which suggests that the TCR-beta repertoires in every group were private. The highest TCR clonal expansion was observed in HAM/TSP patients, whereas the lowest was observed in MS patients, even when compared with healthy controls.

This clonotype was counted ten times or more. No antigen is known for it. Qualities for individual bases were not recorded, and no much larger clone is one base off. cDNA synthesis used template-switch 5'RACE with a primer carrying a 10-nucleotide random unique molecular identifier tagging each TCR transcript. Every sequencing run yielded over 190 million TCR-beta sequences covering 15-18 subjects. The RNeasy kit was used for extraction of total RNA. The KAPA Real-time Library Amplification kit was used to amplify TCR-beta VDJ regions with primers targeting the TCR constant region and the 5'RACE anchor. A first PCR added sample indexes and Illumina adaptors, and a second PCR then raised library yield. After purification with Ampure beads, the TCR product of roughly 650 bp was size-selected on a 2% E-gel SizeSelection system. Before pooling, library quality was checked on a Bioanalyzer, concentration was measured with Qubit, and libraries were quantified with the Kapa Library Quantification kit. An Illumina HiSeq 2500 was used to sequence the libraries paired-end at 2 x 150 bp. To increase sequence diversity, about 24-32% phiX was spiked into each library pool. On the authors' methods: Quality-filtered reads were processed with the UMI-based MiGEC pipeline, which removed over 75% of raw TCR sequences during error correction. IMGT germline references were used for aligning VDJ genes, and each clonotype was defined as a unique CDR3 amino acid sequence together with its V-J genes. Clonal expansion, Shannon diversity and CDR3 relatedness (CalcPairwiseDistances, ClusterSamples) were evaluated with VDJtools, and phylogenetic trees were built with CLCbio workbench. A clone was classed as expanded if it had 8 or more unique UMIs, a cutoff based on coefficient-of-variation modelling across technical triplicates. Clones were called with MiXCR by TCRdb after fastp trimmed the public reads at Q25, and only in-frame beta chains were retained. For every CDR3 protein sequence, its rows merge into one entry that carries the most common genes and DNA. None of the V and J calls come from the authors' own analysis; TCRdb made them. This sample lists 65,000 to 90,000 distinct CDR3 sequences; 2.5% to 4% were detected once. The top ten clones comprise about 5% of the sample.

V is reduced by 2 bases and J by 0 bases, leaving a spacing of 2 bases between them. As encoded in the germline V gene, CDR1 is WSHSY while CDR2 is SAAADI. CDR3 length: 13 amino acids, cysteine to phenylalanine. Only the CDR3 part of the read is kept: 39 bases, read in frame from the first base. For the unsorted PBMC libraries, 2 million PBMCs were stored in RNAlater at -80 degrees C until RNA extraction and were used to generate the libraries. The multiple sclerosis patients were enrolled in a US clinical protocol that evaluated disease progression with magnetic resonance imaging. PBMCs were separated from peripheral blood using Ficoll-Hypaque density gradient centrifugation and then cryopreserved in liquid nitrogen.

The chain is made from TRBV10-2 and TRBJ1-3; confidence is insufficient to name the D gene. The sample taken for sequencing was PBMCs. This receptor was taken from a woman in her forties or fifties with multiple sclerosis. For the CDR3, the sequence is CASSEASGNTIYF. The DNA sequence reads TGCGCCAGCAGTGAGGCCTCTGGAAACACCATATATTTT.